This entry describes one T cell receptor beta chain. Its specificity is not known. The data were taken from a study of OX40 agonist ivuxolimab in advanced cancers. There are 13 residues in the CDR3. Germline values: CDR1 MGHRA, CDR2 YSYEKL. V was trimmed by 0 bases and J by 16 bases, leaving 16 bases between them. Repertoires were generated with immunoSEQ multiplex PCR, while TCRdb's copy carries only in-frame clones and drops some. The sample carries tens of thousands of clones, around 82% recorded once. The study, taken as a whole, reports: At doses 0.1 to 3.0 mg/kg, CD4+ and CD8+ clones expanded. The study found that CD8+ T cells averaged more expanded clones than CD4+.

The chain couples TRBV4-1 to TRBJ2-1, with D possibly matching TRBD1 (7 bases). The sample consisted of CD4+ or CD8+ T cells sorted from blood, taken in a trial of the OX40 agonist ivuxolimab. This clonotype originated in an adult with an advanced solid tumor such as melanoma, head and neck, liver or kidney cancer. CDR3 protein: CASSQEVGRGDFF. CDR3 nucleotides: TGCGCCAGCAGCCAAGAGGTTGGCAGGGGGGACTTCTTC.